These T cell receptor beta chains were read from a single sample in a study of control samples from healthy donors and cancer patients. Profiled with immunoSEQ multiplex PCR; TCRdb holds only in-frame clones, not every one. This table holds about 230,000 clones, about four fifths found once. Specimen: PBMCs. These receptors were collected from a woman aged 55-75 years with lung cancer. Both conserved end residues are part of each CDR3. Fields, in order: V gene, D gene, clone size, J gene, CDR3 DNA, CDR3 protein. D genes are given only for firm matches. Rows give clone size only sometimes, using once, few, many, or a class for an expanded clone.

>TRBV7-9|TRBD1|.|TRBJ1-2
TGTGCCAGCAGCCTCGGGACAGGGCTAAGCTACACCTTC
CASSLGTGLSYTF
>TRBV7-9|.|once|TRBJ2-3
TGTGCCAGCAGCCCTATCCGGACAGTAATCACAGATACGCAGTATTTT
CASSPIRTVITDTQYF
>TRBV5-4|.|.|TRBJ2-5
TGTGCCAGCAGCCCGGCTGGCGACGGGCAAGAGACCCAGTACTTC
CASSPAGDGQETQYF
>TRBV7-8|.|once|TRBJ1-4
TGTGCCAGCAGCTTTAGCCTGCGGAATACTAATGAAAAACTGTTTTTT
CASSFSLRNTNEKLFF
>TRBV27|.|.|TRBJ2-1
TGTGCCAGCAGTTCCTCGGCTTCCTCCTACAATGAGCAGTTCTTC
CASSSSASSYNEQFF
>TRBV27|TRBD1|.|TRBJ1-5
TGTGCCAGCAGCATGACAGGGATGAGCAATCAGCCCCAGCATTTT
CASSMTGMSNQPQHF
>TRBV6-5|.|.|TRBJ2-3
TGTGCCAGCTTCACAGATACGCAGTATTTT
CASFTDTQYF
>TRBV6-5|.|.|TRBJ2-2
TGTGCCAGCAGTTCCCACAGGGTCGGCACCGGGGAGCTGTTTTTT
CASSSHRVGTGELFF
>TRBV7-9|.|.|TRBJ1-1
TGTGCCAGCAGCTTATTCAGGGGCGGGGGTATCACTGAAGCTTTCTTT
CASSLFRGGGITEAFF
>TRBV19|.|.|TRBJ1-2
TGTGCCAGTAGTATAGAGGACTATGGCTACACCTTC
CASSIEDYGYTF
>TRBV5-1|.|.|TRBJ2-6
TGCGCCAGCAGCACGATGGGGGCCAACGTCCTGACTTTC
CASSTMGANVLTF
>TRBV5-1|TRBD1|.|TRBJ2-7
TGCGCCAGCAGAGTAGCCGGGACAGGGGACGTCGAGCAGTACTTC
CASRVAGTGDVEQYF
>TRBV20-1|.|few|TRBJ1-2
TGCAGTGCTAGTGTATTGAATGGCTACACCTTC
CSASVLNGYTF
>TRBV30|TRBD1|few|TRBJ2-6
TGTGCCTGGACCTATGGGACAGGGGGAACTGGGGCCAACGTCCTGACTTTC
CAWTYGTGGTGANVLTF
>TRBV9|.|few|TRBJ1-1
TGTGCCAGCAGCGTAGGTGGGAGCATGAACACTGAAGCTTTCTTT
CASSVGGSMNTEAFF
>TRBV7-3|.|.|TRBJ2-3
TGTGCCAGCGGGTCAGGAGATACGCAGTATTTT
CASGSGDTQYF
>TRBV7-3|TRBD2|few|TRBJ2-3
TGTGCCAGCAGCCCACCCGGGACTAGCGGGGGGATGGCGCAGTATTTT
CASSPPGTSGGMAQYF
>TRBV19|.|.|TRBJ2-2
TGTGCCAGTAGTATATTTCCCGGGGAGCTGTTTTTT
CASSIFPGELFF
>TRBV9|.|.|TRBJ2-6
TGTGCCAGCAGCGTACAGGGTGTTCCCTCTGGGGCCAACGTCCTGACTTTC
CASSVQGVPSGANVLTF
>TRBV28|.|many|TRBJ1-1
TGTGCCAGCAGCCACCCGGCTAGGGGCACTGAAGCTTTCTTT
CASSHPARGTEAFF
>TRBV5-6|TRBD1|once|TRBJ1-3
TGTGCCAGCAAGGACAGGGCCGATCCGTTCTCTGGAAACACCATATATTTT
CASKDRADPFSGNTIYF
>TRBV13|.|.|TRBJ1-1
TGTGCCAGCAGCTTACAGGGGAGGTACACTGAAGCTTTCTTT
CASSLQGRYTEAFF
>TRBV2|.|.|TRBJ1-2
TGTGCCAGCACGGTGGCTAGGGGCTCTGGCTACACCTTC
CASTVARGSGYTF
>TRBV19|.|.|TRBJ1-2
TGTGCCAGTAGTGTTGGCGGGGGTGGCTCTAACTATGGCTACACCTTC
CASSVGGGGSNYGYTF
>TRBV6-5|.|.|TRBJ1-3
TGTGCCACCTCACGGATTGGCTCTGGAAACACCATATATTTT
CATSRIGSGNTIYF
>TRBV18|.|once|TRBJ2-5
TGTGCCAGCTCACCCCCGGGGGTGACCCAGTACTTC
CASSPPGVTQYF
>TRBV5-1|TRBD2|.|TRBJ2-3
TGCGCCAGCAGCTTTGGGACTAGCGGGGCAGATACGCAGTATTTT
CASSFGTSGADTQYF
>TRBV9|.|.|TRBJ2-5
TGTGCCAGCAGCTTTGGACAGAACCAAGAGACCCAGTACTTC
CASSFGQNQETQYF
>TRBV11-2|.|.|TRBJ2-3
TGTGCCAGCAGCTTTACGAGTCAGGGAGAGACGCAGTATTTT
CASSFTSQGETQYF
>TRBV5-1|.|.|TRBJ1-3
TGCGCCAGCAGCATAGGCGACAGTGCCGGAAACACCATATATTTT
CASSIGDSAGNTIYF
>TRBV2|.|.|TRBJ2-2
TGTGCCAGCAGTGAGGCCGGGGAGCTGTTTTTT
CASSEAGELFF
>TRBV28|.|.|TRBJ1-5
TGTGCCAGCAGGGATTTCCGGGACGTCCATCAGCCCCAGCATTTT
CASRDFRDVHQPQHF
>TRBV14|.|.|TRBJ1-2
TGTGCCAGCAGCCAAGATTTAGGGGTTAACTATGGCTACACCTTC
CASSQDLGVNYGYTF
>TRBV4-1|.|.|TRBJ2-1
TGCGCCAGCAGCCAAGCCCGGGGCAATGAGCAGTTCTTC
CASSQARGNEQFF
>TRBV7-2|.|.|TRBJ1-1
TGTGCCAGCAGCTTAATACGGGCGGCTTTCTTT
CASSLIRAAFF
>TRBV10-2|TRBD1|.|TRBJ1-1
TGCGCCATAAAGGGGGGACAGGGGGCAATGGACACTGAAGCTTTCTTT
CAIKGGQGAMDTEAFF
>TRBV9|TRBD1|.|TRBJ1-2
TGTGCCAGCAGCTTCGACAGGGGCTACGGCTACACCTTC
CASSFDRGYGYTF
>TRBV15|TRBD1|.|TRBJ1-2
TGTGCCACCAGCAGTTACAGGGGGGCTAACTATGGCTACACCTTC
CATSSYRGANYGYTF
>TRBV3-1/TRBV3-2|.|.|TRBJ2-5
TGTGCCAGCAGCCAAGCAGGACGGGGAGAGACCCAGTACTTC
CASSQAGRGETQYF
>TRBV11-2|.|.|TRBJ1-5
TGTGCCAGCAGCTTAGAACCAGGGGTCCAGCCCCAGCATTTT
CASSLEPGVQPQHF
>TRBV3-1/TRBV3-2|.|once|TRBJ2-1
TGTGCCAGCAGCCAAGCAACAGGGACCTACAATGAGCAGTTCTTC
CASSQATGTYNEQFF
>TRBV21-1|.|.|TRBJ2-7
TGTGCCAGCAACCTTCCGGGACAGGGGTCTAACGAGCAGTACTTC
CASNLPGQGSNEQYF
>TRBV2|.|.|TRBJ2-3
TGTGCCAGCATGGGGACCCAGGACGCAGATACGCAGTATTTT
CASMGTQDADTQYF
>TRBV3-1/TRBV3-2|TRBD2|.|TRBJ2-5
TGTGCCAGCAGCCCCCGGGCTAGCGGAGAGACCCAGTACTTC
CASSPRASGETQYF
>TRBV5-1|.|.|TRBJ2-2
TGCGCCAGCAGCTTGGGGGCGCGGACGAACACCGGGGAGCTGTTTTTT
CASSLGARTNTGELFF
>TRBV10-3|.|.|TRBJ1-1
TGTGCCATCAATGGGCAGGAGAACACTGAAGCTTTCTTT
CAINGQENTEAFF
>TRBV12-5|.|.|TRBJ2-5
TGTGCTAGTGGTTCGCCAAACAACCAAGAGACCCAGTACTTC
CASGSPNNQETQYF
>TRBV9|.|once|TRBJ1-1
TGTGCCAGCAGCGTAGATTCCCAGGGCAGGATGAACACTGAAGCTTTCTTT
CASSVDSQGRMNTEAFF
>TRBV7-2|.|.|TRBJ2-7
TGTGCCAGCAGCCCGTGGAACGGGGGCGAGCAGTACTTC
CASSPWNGGEQYF
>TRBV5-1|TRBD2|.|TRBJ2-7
TGCGCCAGCAGCGATGGGGGACTAGCGGGGGGCGAGCAGTACTTC
CASSDGGLAGGEQYF
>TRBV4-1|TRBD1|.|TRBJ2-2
TGCGCCAGCAGCCAACAGGGGGCGCAGGCCGGGGAGCTGTTTTTT
CASSQQGAQAGELFF
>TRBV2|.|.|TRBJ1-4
TGTGCCAGCAGTAAGGAGCACGGGGAAAAACTGTTTTTT
CASSKEHGEKLFF
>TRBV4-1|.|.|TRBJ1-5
TGCGCCAGCAGCCCTTCCAGGGATCAGCCCCAGCATTTT
CASSPSRDQPQHF
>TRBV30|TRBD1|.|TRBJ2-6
TGTGCCTGGAGCAAAACAGGGGGCGATGCTTCCGGCCCTGGGGCCAACGTCCTGACTTTC
CAWSKTGGDASGPGANVLTF
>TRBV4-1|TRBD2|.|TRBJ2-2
TGCGCCAGCAGCGCCTCTAGCGGGAGGATCACCGGGGAGCTGTTTTTT
CASSASSGRITGELFF
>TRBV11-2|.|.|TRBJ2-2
TGTGCCGGCAGCCCGTTACAGAACACCGGGGAGCTGTTTTTT
CAGSPLQNTGELFF
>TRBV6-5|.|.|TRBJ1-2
TGTGCCAGCAGACCCTCGGGGGGAAACTATGGCTACACCTTC
CASRPSGGNYGYTF